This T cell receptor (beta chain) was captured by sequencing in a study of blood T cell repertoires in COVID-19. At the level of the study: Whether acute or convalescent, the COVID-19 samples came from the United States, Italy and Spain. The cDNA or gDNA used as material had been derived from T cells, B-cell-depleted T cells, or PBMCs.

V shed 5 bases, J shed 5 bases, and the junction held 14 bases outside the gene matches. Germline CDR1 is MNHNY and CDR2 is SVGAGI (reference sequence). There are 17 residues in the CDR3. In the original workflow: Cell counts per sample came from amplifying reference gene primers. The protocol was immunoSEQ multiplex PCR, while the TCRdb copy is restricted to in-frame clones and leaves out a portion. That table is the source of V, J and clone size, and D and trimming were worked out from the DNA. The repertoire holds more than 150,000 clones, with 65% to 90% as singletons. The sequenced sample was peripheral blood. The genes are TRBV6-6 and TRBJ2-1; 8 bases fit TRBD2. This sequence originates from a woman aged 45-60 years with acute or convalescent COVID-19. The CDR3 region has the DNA TGTGCCAGCAGTCCCCGTATGGCGACAGCGGGAGACAATGAGCAGTTCTTC. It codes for CASSPRMATAGDNEQFF.